This entry features one TCR beta chain sequence. These data originate in a study of blood T cell repertoires in COVID-19. V was cut by 3 bases and J by 6 bases, with 12 bases left in between. The CDR3 has 13 amino acids. Germline loops: CDR1 SGHKS, CDR2 YYEKEE (reference sequence). TCRdb keeps only in-frame clones here, not all; method: immunoSEQ multiplex PCR. The table includes 150,000 to 200,000 clones, around nine tenths detected once. The specimen sequenced was peripheral blood. The chain is built from TRBV5-5 and TRBJ1-2; TRBD1 is a possible D gene (5 bases). The source of this sequence is a woman aged 70 to 79 with COVID-19, enrolled during active disease. The CDR3 DNA sequence: TGTGCCAGCAGCTCGAACCAAGGGGATGGCTACACCTTC. Amino acids: CASSSNQGDGYTF.